The rows below give T cell receptor beta chains drawn from one sample of a study of cytomegalovirus exposure and HLA in healthy donors. TCRdb's copy holds only in-frame clones and misses some; the assay was immunoSEQ multiplex PCR. Seen here are 190,000 or so clones, approximately 80% observed once, and the top ten hold roughly 0.7%. The specimen was PBMCs. These receptors came from a boy aged 10-17 years in good health and CMV-seronegative. Both conserved end residues are part of each CDR3.

CDR3 length,J gene,V gene,CDR3 protein
12,TRBJ2-1,TRBV25-1,CASGERYNEQFF
15,TRBJ1-1,TRBV6-1,CASSDPVGAGPEAFF
12,TRBJ1-2,TRBV6-1,CASSYGDRAYTF
15,TRBJ2-5,TRBV9,CASSRGGAPQETQYF
11,TRBJ1-1,TRBV20-1,CSARAQGEAFF
16,TRBJ2-5,TRBV19,CASSTLGLADQETQYF
14,.,TRBV5-4,CASSSRTGGYEQYF
15,TRBJ2-1,TRBV2,CASKPGLAGLAEQFF
13,TRBJ2-5,TRBV7-6,CASSPSGSETQYF
15,TRBJ1-2,TRBV13,CASSLGTGVNYGYTF
16,TRBJ2-1,TRBV9,CASSVEWSSSYNEQFF
15,TRBJ2-7,TRBV19,CASSIPGQGTYEQYF
15,TRBJ2-5,TRBV9,CASSVQYAGGETQYF
15,TRBJ1-4,TRBV4-1,CASSQLDRIGEKLFF
15,TRBJ2-1,TRBV7-9,CASSTDRAAYNEQFF
14,TRBJ1-1,TRBV2,CASSDLFGDPGSFF
14,TRBJ2-7,TRBV27,CASALAGGLYEQYF
15,TRBJ2-7,TRBV21-1,CASSTVAGDAYEQYF
12,TRBJ1-5,TRBV2,CASRYRGQPQHF
14,TRBJ1-2,TRBV6-5,CASGWRQGAKGYTF
15,TRBJ2-1,TRBV19,CASSAGGETYNEQFF
15,TRBJ2-1,TRBV5-1,CASTPTGGFYNEQFF
16,TRBJ1-2,TRBV6-5,CASSYFSQGPYYGYTF
14,TRBJ2-5,TRBV19,CASSAGTGRETQYF
13,TRBJ1-1,TRBV6-5,CASRAGANTEAFF
16,TRBJ2-1,TRBV11-3,CASSLETSGSLYKQFF
14,TRBJ2-5,TRBV9,CASSVGHKRETQYF
14,TRBJ1-2,TRBV15,CATSRGRERYGYTF
14,TRBJ1-1,TRBV30,CAWRGDREDTEAFF
21,TRBJ2-5,TRBV15,CATSRDRVLQTSGGFQETQYF
14,TRBJ1-1,TRBV6-6,CASRDSGKNTEAFF
15,TRBJ2-7,TRBV11-3,CASSSDRGSSYEQYF
13,TRBJ2-7,TRBV13,CASSYTGSYEQYF
16,TRBJ2-2,TRBV6-6,CASSSGTRTEPGELFF
18,TRBJ2-6,TRBV5-5,CASSLTKVSSVGANVLTF
16,TRBJ1-2,TRBV30,CAWRSPSGQYNYGYTF
15,TRBJ2-7,TRBV13,CASSFGHPFSYEQYF
16,TRBJ2-2,TRBV5-4,CASSTRGQAATGELFF
13,.,TRBV10-3,CAIRTSDSYEQYF
16,TRBJ1-6,TRBV18,CASSPSQGKDNSPLHF
13,TRBJ1-1,TRBV14,CASSLTGETEAFF
16,TRBJ2-3,TRBV5-8,CASSSLAGGRTDTQYF
15,TRBJ1-2,TRBV7-2,CASSTTGGASYGYTF
13,TRBJ2-5,TRBV11-3,CASSLVEKETQYF
15,TRBJ1-1,TRBV6-1,CASSGGRGMGTEAFF
16,TRBJ1-1,TRBV5-1,CASSLVGDRKNTEAFF
14,TRBJ1-2,TRBV19,CASSIVGQGGGYTF
15,.,TRBV28,CASNSWTGKAYEQYF
14,TRBJ1-1,TRBV5-1,CASSLGATNTEAFF
14,TRBJ1-2,TRBV2,CASSENRIVYGYTF
15,TRBJ2-2,TRBV5-4,CASSGKARGGGELFF
14,TRBJ1-1,TRBV5-1,CASSRTTANTEAFF
13,.,TRBV6-5,CASSYDRGYEQYF
14,TRBJ1-6,TRBV2,CGGVRDRGNSPLHF
14,TRBJ1-1,TRBV28,CASSLPWGGTEAFF
16,TRBJ2-7,TRBV15,CATSRGGDPGGREQYF
14,TRBJ1-1,TRBV9,CASSPFPGETEAFF
14,TRBJ2-7,TRBV13,CASSLSQGVYEQYF
15,TRBJ1-1,TRBV6-5,CASAPGGARGTEAFF